The 25 T cell receptor beta chains below were found in one sample sequenced in a study of shared clonotypes between healthy human individuals. Naive CD8 cells lacked CD45RO and underwent positive selection for CCR7, leaving out terminally differentiated effector memory CD45RA+ cells. Only in-frame clones appear in the TCRdb table, and some are missing; sequencing was by immunoSEQ multiplex PCR. Altogether about 580,000 clones are present, about 98% being singletons, with the ten largest covering less than 0.35%. Sequencing was done on a sample of naive CD8+ T cells sorted from blood. The receptors were sampled from a man aged 25 to 45 in good health.

V and J are TRBV27 and TRBJ2-1; 7 bases align to TRBD1. Germline V lookup: CDR1 MNHEY, CDR2 SMNVEV (reference sequence). The trim removed 2 bases at V and 5 bases at J, leaving 6 bases unmatched. This CDR3 has 15 amino acids. The DNA for the CDR3 is TGTGCCAGCAGTTTAATGTCAGGGGGTCACAATGAGCAGTTCTTC. It codes for CASSLMSGGHNEQFF.

The V call is TRBV29-1, the J call TRBJ2-7; 10 bases fit TRBD2. V shed 3 bases and J 2 bases; nucleotides not matched to a gene: 4. This CDR3 spans 14 amino acids. Germline CDR1 and CDR2: SQVTM and ANQGSEA. The CDR3 DNA is TGCAGCGTTGACGGGACTAGCGAGACCTACGAGCAGTACTTC. Its translation is CSVDGTSETYEQYF.

The chain is built from TRBV2 and TRBJ1-5; TRBD1 aligns across 10 bases. V shed 3 bases and J 7 bases; nucleotides not matched to a gene: 9. CDR3 length: 16 residues. CDR1 SNHLY and CDR2 FYNNEI come from the germline V gene. The CDR3 region has the DNA TGTGCCAGCAGTGACCTGACAGGGGGCGCCTACCAGCCCCAGCATTTT. It translates to CASSDLTGGAYQPQHF.

V gene TRBV28 combines with J gene TRBJ1-2; no firm D call. Germline V CDR1 and CDR2: MDHEN, SYDVKM. The CDR3 consists of 13 residues. The ends were cut back, 8 bases at V and 2 bases at J, with 12 bases in the middle. Here the CDR3 reads CASSRSGNYGYTF. CDR3 DNA: TGTGCCAGCTCTAGGAGTGGAAACTATGGCTACACCTTC.

The J gene is TRBJ2-2, the V gene TRBV9, with D perhaps TRBD1 (6 bases). This CDR3 has 13 amino acids. The germline V and J ends were trimmed by 4 bases and 8 bases, with 12 bases remaining between them. Germline CDR1 SGDLS, CDR2 YYNGEE. The CDR3 protein is CASSLYRDGELFF. The CDR3 DNA reads as TGTGCCAGCAGCCTCTACAGGGATGGGGAGCTGTTTTTT.

This rearrangement joins TRBV5-5 to TRBJ2-1; 7 nucleotides line up with TRBD2. The CDR3 runs to 15 residues. Germline CDR1 is SGHKS and CDR2 is YYEKEE (reference sequence). V trimming: 4 bases; J trimming: 6 bases; junction bases outside the gene matches: 10. The CDR3 coding sequence is TGTGCCAGCAGCCACCGGACTAGAAATGGCAATGAGCAGTTCTTC. This sequence encodes CASSHRTRNGNEQFF.

This clone was found once. V usage is TRBV10-2 and J usage is TRBJ2-1, with D unclear. Trimming shortened V by 8 bases and J by 6 bases, and 8 bases separated the two germline ends. CDR1 is WSHSY, CDR2 SAAADI, per germline. CDR3 length: 11 residues. DNA of the CDR3: TGCGCCAGCGAGTTCACCAATGAGCAGTTCTTC. Its translation is CASEFTNEQFF.

This clone was seen just once. This chain uses TRBV28 with TRBJ2-1, with D perhaps matching TRBD1 (6 bases). V lost 3 bases and J 4 bases, leaving 22 bases between the germline ends. Germline V gives CDR1 MDHEN, CDR2 SYDVKM. The CDR3 extends over 18 amino acids. Written as DNA, the CDR3 is TGTGCCAGCAGTTTCTTCCAAACAGGGCGTAGCGAATACAATGAGCAGTTCTTC. Translation gives CASSFFQTGRSEYNEQFF.

The chain recombines TRBV4-3 with TRBJ2-2; 7 nucleotides match TRBD2. Germline CDR1 and CDR2: LGHNA and YSLEER. Unmatched junction bases numbered 14, after V lost 1 base and J lost 6 bases. CDR3 length: 18 amino acids. For the CDR3, the DNA is TGCGCCAGCAGCCAAGGGGTTTTAGGCGGGAGTAGGTCCGGGGAGCTGTTTTTT. Translated: CASSQGVLGGSRSGELFF.

V is TRBV29-1 and J is TRBJ1-2, with D possibly being TRBD1 (5 bases). Trimming took 6 bases from V and 6 from J, leaving 14 bases between them. The CDR3 has 12 amino acids. Germline-derived CDR1 and CDR2 are SQVTM and ANQGSEA. DNA of the CDR3: TGCAGCGTCTGGGAGGAGGGGCATGGCTACACCTTC. Its protein is CSVWEEGHGYTF.

The rearrangement uses TRBV5-6 and TRBJ2-2; D remains unclear. Germline loops: CDR1 SGHDT, CDR2 YYEEEE. V lost 0 bases to trimming and J lost 4 bases, with 4 bases between them. CDR3 length equals 13 residues. In DNA, the CDR3 is TGTGCCAGCAGCTTGGAGGCCACCGGGGAGCTGTTTTTT. Translation gives CASSLEATGELFF. The variable domain in full, with the rest retrieved from reference TRBV5-6 and TRBJ2-2, is DAGVTQSPTHLIKTRGQQVTLRCSPKSGHDTVSWYQQALGQGPQFIFQYYEEEERQRGNFPDRFSGHQFPNYSSELNVNALLLGDSALYLCASSLEATGELFFGEGSRLTVL.

J is TRBJ2-4 and V is TRBV27, with 10 bases identical to TRBD1. The V gene's germline CDR1 is MNHEY and CDR2 SMNVEV (reference sequence). Germline trimming cut 5 bases from V and 10 bases from J; bases unmatched to any gene: 8. The length of the CDR3 is 14 residues. The CDR3 region is CASSVRDRGDIQYF. In DNA form, the CDR3 reads TGTGCCAGCAGTGTCCGGGACAGGGGTGATATTCAGTACTTC.

V is TRBV14 and J is TRBJ2-7; the D is unclear. CDR3 length equals 14 residues. Germline V lookup: CDR1 SGHDN, CDR2 FVKESK. The V and J ends lost 7 bases and 1 base respectively, with 14 bases between them. The CDR3 DNA reads as TGTGCCAGCACACCCGGGTTCGGGTCCTACGAGCAGTACTTC. Amino acid sequence: CASTPGFGSYEQYF.

This clone appeared once. V usage is TRBV11-2 and J usage is TRBJ2-5; D uncertain. Trimming shortened V by 1 base and J by 3 bases, and 9 bases separated the two germline ends. Germline assignment: CDR1 SGHAT and CDR2 FQNNGV. The CDR3 sequence is 14 residues long. In DNA, the CDR3 is TGTGCCAGCAGCTTAGGGTCCTGGGAAGAGACCCAGTACTTC. Encoded protein: CASSLGSWEETQYF.

The V gene is TRBV4-3, the J gene TRBJ1-2; D call uncertain. The CDR3 totals 15 residues. In germline, CDR1 is LGHNA, CDR2 YSLEER. Trimming left V 0 bases short and J 2 bases short, with 10 bases between. The CDR3, as DNA: TGCGCCAGCAGCCAAGACTTCCAGGCGAACTATGGCTACACCTTC. Amino acids: CASSQDFQANYGYTF.

The chain is built from TRBV2 and TRBJ1-1; weak D call: TRBD1 (5 bases). V was pared by 7 bases and J by 1 base, with 22 bases between. Germline lookup yields CDR1 SNHLY and CDR2 FYNNEI. This CDR3 has 17 amino acids. CDR3 DNA: TGTGCCAGCATCATTAGGGGTAGAAGAACAGGGAACACTGAAGCTTTCTTT. Amino acid sequence: CASIIRGRRTGNTEAFF.

The chain links TRBV5-1 to TRBJ2-7, with 7 bases matching TRBD1. There are 14 residues in the CDR3. The V and J ends lost 2 bases and 1 base, in that order; junction bases with no gene match: 3. Germline lookup yields CDR1 SGHRS and CDR2 YFSETQ. The CDR3 DNA reads TGCGCCAGCAGCTTAGAGGACAGGTCCTACGAGCAGTACTTC. Its translation is CASSLEDRSYEQYF.

The gene calls are TRBV18 and TRBJ2-1, with 11 bases matching TRBD2. CDR1 KGHSH and CDR2 LQKENI come from the germline V gene. Trimming cost V 2 bases and J 16 bases; bases outside gene matches: 16. This CDR3 is 16 amino acids long. The CDR3 bases are TGTGCCAGCTCACCAGCAACTAGCGGGAGAGGGTGGTCGCATTTCTTC. Translating it yields CASSPATSGRGWSHFF.

The rearrangement uses TRBV5-1 and TRBJ1-2, with D hard to call. V was pared by 0 bases and J by 0 bases, with 9 bases between. The CDR3 is 15 residues long. Looked up from germline, CDR1 is SGHRS and CDR2 is YFSETQ. The CDR3 bases are TGCGCCAGCAGCTTGGTGGACGGACCTAACTATGGCTACACCTTC. This sequence encodes CASSLVDGPNYGYTF.

The V gene is TRBV7-6, the J gene TRBJ2-3; D not resolved. The V end was cut by 1 base, the J end by 3 bases, with 8 bases between. Per the germline V gene, CDR1 is SGHVS and CDR2 is FNYEAQ. The CDR3 spans 14 residues. CDR3: CASSLGYGTDTQYF. CDR3 DNA: TGTGCCAGCAGCTTAGGATATGGGACAGATACGCAGTATTTT.

The chain carries TRBV6-6 and TRBJ1-1; D call uncertain. The CDR3 is made up of 15 amino acids. The germline V and J ends were trimmed by 6 bases and 11 bases, with 25 bases remaining between them. Germline CDR1 is MNHNY and CDR2 is SVGAGI (reference sequence). CDR3 residues: CASSNEAGHSSDAFF. The CDR3 DNA is TGTGCCAGCAGCAATGAGGCGGGCCACTCCAGCGATGCTTTCTTT.

About this clone: In the same sample, other DNA sequences code for this CDR3. This sequence joins TRBV27 and TRBJ2-7; tentatively, D is TRBD1 (6 bases). This CDR3 has 14 residues. Germline assignment: CDR1 MNHEY and CDR2 SMNVEV (reference sequence). Trimming left V 0 bases short and J 4 bases short, with 10 bases between. This CDR3 reads CASSLSGRGYEQYF. CDR3 coding DNA: TGTGCCAGCAGTTTATCCGGCAGGGGTTACGAGCAGTACTTC.

The chain carries TRBV4-1 and TRBJ2-7; 10 nucleotides agree with TRBD2. Germline CDR1 is MGHRA and CDR2 is YSYEKL. This CDR3 is 16 amino acids long. J was trimmed by 0 bases and V by 4 bases; bases with no gene match: 6. CDR3 amino acids: CASSRYSSGGSYEQYF. For the CDR3, the DNA is TGCGCCAGCAGCCGATATTCTAGCGGGGGCTCCTACGAGCAGTACTTC.

The chain links TRBV29-1 to TRBJ2-4; TRBD2 matches at 7 bases. Germline V gives CDR1 SQVTM, CDR2 ANQGSEA. The V segment lost 5 bases and the J segment 3 bases; nucleotides outside the gene matches: 4. The CDR3 contains 13 residues. The CDR3 loop reads CSVPGEGKNIQYF. The CDR3 DNA is TGCAGCGTTCCGGGGGAGGGCAAAAACATTCAGTACTTC.

J is TRBJ2-5 and V is TRBV29-1, with TRBD2 matching over 8 bases. The J call is uncertain, as TRBJ2-7 better fits the DNA end. Germline CDR1 reads SQVTM; CDR2 reads ANQGSEA. CDR3 length: 13 amino acids. CDR3 loop: CSGLAKSSYEQYF. The CDR3 region has the DNA TGCAGCGGACTAGCGAAGAGCTCCTACGAGCAGTACTTC.